These 23 T cell receptor beta chains were all obtained from the same sample, sequenced in a study of T cells after yellow fever vaccination (dated by TCRdb to between 2018 and 2021). The sample's treatment or condition, from its label and the paper: live attenuated yellow fever vaccine strain. The library was built by means of 5' RACE. Sequencing was carried out with an Illumina NovaSeq 6000. In-frame beta chains were kept once TCRdb had trimmed the public reads at Q25 with fastp and called clones with MiXCR. Identical CDR3 protein sequences are pooled into one entry, listed with their most common genes and DNA. Present in this sample are about 340,000 distinct CDR3 sequences, around 4.1% of which were seen just once. The top ten clonotypes cover 24% of the sample. Sequencing used PBMCs, obtained 5 days after the yellow fever booster vaccination. These receptor sequences come from a man in his late teens or twenties who received the YFV17D yellow fever vaccine.

The chain combines TRBV7-9 with TRBJ2-2, with D tentatively TRBD1 (6 bases). This CDR3 is 14 amino acids long. Germline V lookup: CDR1 SEHNR, CDR2 FQNEAQ (reference sequence). Trimming cost V 3 bases and J 3 bases, with 8 bases left between them. The CDR3 is CASSLNRDTGELFF. CDR3 in DNA: TGTGCCAGCAGCTTGAACAGGGACACCGGGGAGCTGTTTTTT. Complete variable domain (other parts from reference TRBV7-9 and TRBJ2-2): DTGVSQNPRHKITKRGQNVTFRCDPISEHNRLYWYRQTLGQGPEFLTYFQNEAQLEKSRLLSDRFSAERPKGSFSTLEIQRTEQGDSAMYLCASSLNRDTGELFFGEGSRLTVL.

This clonotype was observed a handful of times. The chain is built from TRBV6-2 or TRBV6-3 and TRBJ2-7, with D possibly TRBD2 on 5 matching bases. The V end lost 5 bases, the J end lost 0 bases, and 14 bases lay between the germline ends. The CDR3 loop spans 15 amino acids. CDR1 and CDR2 (germline): MNHEY, SVGEGT. The CDR3, as DNA: TGTGCCAGCAGTACAGCCACGGACTTCTCCTACGAGCAGTACTTC. It translates to CASSTATDFSYEQYF.

The J gene is TRBJ2-5, the V gene TRBV27, with D tentatively TRBD1 (6 bases). V lost 4 bases and J lost 1, with 7 bases in between. This CDR3 spans 13 amino acids. Germline lookup yields CDR1 MNHEY and CDR2 SMNVEV (reference sequence). CDR3 bases: TGTGCCAGCAGTTGGGACATCCAAGAGACCCAGTACTTC. Encoded protein: CASSWDIQETQYF.

This clonotype was counted many times. This chain connects TRBV29-1 to TRBJ2-5, with D possibly matching TRBD2 (6 bases). Trimming took 7 bases from V and 4 from J, leaving 13 bases between them. The CDR3 sequence is 12 residues long. In germline, CDR1 is SQVTM, CDR2 ANQGSEA. The CDR3 bases are TGCAGCGCCGCCGGAGGGACAGAGACCCAGTACTTC. Translation: CSAAGGTETQYF.

V is TRBV20-1 and J is TRBJ1-6, with D hard to call. The CDR3 length is 13 residues. The V gene's germline CDR1 is DFQATT and CDR2 SNEGSKA (reference sequence). V lost 6 bases and J lost 9, with 15 bases in between. The chain's CDR3 is CSARGQESSPLHF. CDR3 bases: TGCAGTGCCCGAGGGCAGGAAAGTTCACCCCTCCACTTT.

The J gene is TRBJ1-1, the V gene TRBV10-3, with 11 bases matching TRBD1. After removal of 7 bases from V and 4 bases from J, the junction contained 11 bases not matched to a gene. Germline CDR1 ENHRY, CDR2 SYGVKD. The CDR3 loop spans 16 amino acids. CDR3 coding DNA: TGTGCCATCAAACCCGGACAGGGGGCTGTTGGCACTGAAGCTTTCTTT. Encoded protein: CAIKPGQGAVGTEAFF.

CDR3 coding DNA: TGCGCCAGCAGTGAGGAGTGGGACTACTATGGCTACACCTTC. Translating it yields CASSEEWDYYGYTF. The chain carries TRBV10-2 and TRBJ1-2; D perhaps matches TRBD1 (5 bases). Per germline, CDR1 WSHSY and CDR2 SAAADI. The CDR3 totals 14 residues. V dropped 2 bases and J dropped 3 bases, with 10 bases sitting between them.

This clonotype was detected only a few times. The rearrangement uses TRBV7-9 and TRBJ1-2, with TRBD1 matching over 10 bases. The CDR3 length is 17 residues. In germline, CDR1 is SEHNR, CDR2 FQNEAQ (reference sequence). With 4 bases clipped from V and 2 bases from J, the junction kept 10 bases outside the gene matches. The CDR3, as DNA: TGTGCCAGCAGCTACTCCTCACCGGGACAGGGGAACTATGGCTACACCTTC. This sequence encodes CASSYSSPGQGNYGYTF.

This clonotype came up many times. The rearrangement joins TRBV20-1 to TRBJ2-7, with TRBD2 as a possible D gene (5 bases). Germline lookup yields CDR1 DFQATT and CDR2 SNEGSKA (reference sequence). V was trimmed by 4 bases and J by 4 bases, leaving 20 bases between them. This CDR3 is built from 15 residues. This CDR3 is CSANKEGLRTYEQYV. CDR3 nucleotide sequence: TGCAGTGCTAACAAAGAGGGCCTCCGTACGTACGAGCAGTACGTC.

The rearrangement links TRBV3-1 to TRBJ2-5, with 7 bases aligning to TRBD1. The CDR3 is 13 residues long. CDR1 and CDR2 (germline): LGHDT, YNNKEL (reference sequence). After removal of 4 bases from V and 5 bases from J, the junction contained 4 bases not matched to a gene. CDR3 bases: TGTGCCAGCAGCCTAGACAGGGCGGAGACCCAGTACTTC. It encodes CASSLDRAETQYF.

The chain links TRBV7-6 to TRBJ2-3, with 11 positions matching TRBD2. The CDR3 contains 17 residues. The J segment lost 3 bases and the V segment lost 2 bases, leaving 7 bases of the junction unmatched. Germline loops: CDR1 SGHVS, CDR2 FNYEAQ. In nucleotides, the CDR3 is TGTGCCAGCAGCTTAAATAGCGGGGGGGTTGCTACAGATACGCAGTATTTT. Its protein product is CASSLNSGGVATDTQYF.

This clonotype was found many times. The chain has TRBV14 and TRBJ2-7; D may be TRBD1 (5 bases). CDR1 and CDR2 from the germline V gene are SGHDN and FVKESK. The CDR3 is 16 residues long. V was clipped by 4 bases and J by 3 bases, with 19 bases between them. The CDR3 sequence: CASSRRDAGKGYEQYF. DNA for the CDR3: TGTGCCAGCAGCCGTCGTGACGCAGGGAAAGGCTACGAGCAGTACTTC.

This clonotype has just a few counts. The chain uses TRBV5-5 and TRBJ2-5, with TRBD2 matching 11 bases. CDR1 is SGHKS, CDR2 YYEKEE, per germline (reference sequence). The CDR3 runs 16 residues. J gave up 2 bases and V 4 bases, and 7 bases lay outside the gene matches. The CDR3 reads CASSTTSGVLQETQYF. The CDR3 DNA sequence: TGTGCCAGCAGCACGACTAGCGGGGTTTTACAAGAGACCCAGTACTTC.

This rearrangement joins TRBV4-2 to TRBJ2-6, with D perhaps matching TRBD1 or TRBD2 (5 bases each). The V end was cut by 0 bases, the J end by 0 bases, with 9 bases between. Germline-derived CDR1 and CDR2 are LGHNA and YNFKEQ. There are 17 residues in the CDR3. Written as DNA, the CDR3 is TGTGCCAGCAGCCAAGAGGGGGTCGCCTCTGGGGCCAACGTCCTGACTTTC. Its protein is CASSQEGVASGANVLTF.

Ten or more counts support this clonotype. CDR3 in DNA: TGTGCCAGCAGCTCAGGGACTAGCGCCAGCTCCTACGAGCAGTACTTC. Translation gives CASSSGTSASSYEQYF. The rearrangement uses TRBV11-2 and TRBJ2-7; the match to TRBD2 covers 10 bases. Trimming at V came to 4 bases and at J to 0 bases, leaving 6 bases not matched to a gene. The V gene's germline CDR1 is SGHAT and CDR2 FQNNGV. The CDR3 totals 16 residues.

This clonotype has a count of ten or more. The chain uses TRBV7-9 and TRBJ2-3; the match to TRBD2 covers 8 bases. The CDR3 is 12 residues long. The germline V gene has CDR1 SEHNR and CDR2 FQNEAQ (reference sequence). In DNA form, the CDR3 reads TGTGTGGCTAGCGGGAGCACAGATACGCAGTATTTT. Protein product: CVASGSTDTQYF.

The CDR3 loop reads CASCELPASGVQETQYF. The CDR3 DNA is TGTGCCAGCTGCGAACTCCCAGCTAGCGGGGTCCAAGAGACCCAGTACTTC. The rearrangement links TRBV6-2 or TRBV6-3 to TRBJ2-5; TRBD2 matches 9 bases. CDR1 is MNHEY and CDR2 is SVGEGT in the germline V gene. This CDR3 region has 17 residues. Trimming took 8 bases from V and 1 from J; bases not matched to a gene: 14.

This clonotype was seen at least ten times. The V and J genes are TRBV5-1 and TRBJ2-3; D possibly corresponds to TRBD2 (6 bases). The length of the CDR3 is 14 residues. The V gene's germline CDR1 is SGHRS and CDR2 YFSETQ. V lost 4 bases to trimming and J lost 10 bases, with 19 bases between them. The CDR3 loop reads CASSGGTSKQSQYF. The CDR3 bases are TGCGCCAGCAGCGGTGGCACTAGCAAACAGTCGCAGTATTTT.

This chain uses TRBV7-6 with TRBJ1-5; the D is unclear. V lost 5 bases to trimming and J lost 6 bases, with 17 bases between them. The CDR3 extends over 15 amino acids. Germline lookup yields CDR1 SGHVS and CDR2 FNYEAQ. The CDR3 region has the DNA TGTGCCAGCAGCGAGCACGTGGCGCCAGGTCAGCCCCAGCATTTT. This codes for CASSEHVAPGQPQHF.

The chain recombines TRBV4-3 with TRBJ2-7; TRBD2 matches at 8 bases. Germline-derived CDR1 and CDR2 are LGHNA and YSLEER. The CDR3 is made up of 15 amino acids. Trimming removed 0 bases from V and 3 bases from J; junction bases left unmatched: 4. CDR3: CASSQEEAGGYEQYF. The CDR3 coding sequence is TGCGCCAGCAGCCAAGAAGAGGCGGGGGGCTACGAGCAGTACTTC.

This clonotype was observed a handful of times. The chain has TRBV7-6 and TRBJ2-3; tentative D call: TRBD1 (5 bases). Germline V gene data show CDR1 as SGHVS and CDR2 as FNYEAQ. V lost 0 bases to trimming and J lost 2 bases, with 12 bases between them. This CDR3 contains 16 residues. CDR3 loop: CASSLARQGITDTQYF. In nucleotides, the CDR3 is TGTGCCAGCAGCTTAGCAAGGCAGGGTATCACAGATACGCAGTATTTT. The complete variable domain, with remaining parts taken from reference TRBV7-6 and TRBJ2-3, reads GAGVSQSPRYKVTKRGQDVALRCDPISGHVSLYWYRQALGQGPEFLTYFNYEAQQDKSGLPNDRFSAERPEGSISTLTIQRTEQRDSAMYRCASSLARQGITDTQYFGPGTRLTVL.

This clonotype was seen only a few times. The chain joins TRBV6-2 or TRBV6-3 to TRBJ2-7; D is ambiguous. The germline V gene encodes CDR1 MNHEY and CDR2 SVGEGT. CDR3 length: 12 amino acids. V dropped 5 bases and J dropped 2 bases, with 7 bases sitting between them. DNA for the CDR3: TGTGCCAGCAGTGACACCCCCTACGAGCAGTACTTC. Protein: CASSDTPYEQYF.

This clonotype was recorded at least ten times. The J gene is TRBJ1-1, the V gene TRBV19, with TRBD1 identical over 7 bases. Unmatched junction bases numbered 10, after V lost 5 bases and J lost 1 base. In germline, CDR1 is LNHDA, CDR2 SQIVND (reference sequence). The CDR3 runs 16 residues. CDR3 sequence (DNA): TGTGCCAGTAGTCCAACCCGGACAGGCGGGAACACTGAAGCTTTCTTT. Its translation: CASSPTRTGGNTEAFF.